The present entry profiles one T cell receptor (beta chain) with its context. What it recognizes is unknown. As to time point: blood 2 weeks post-SBRT. Described treatment: 15 Gy SBRT to primary tumor, nephrectomy 4 weeks later. After SBRT, blood was collected at 2 and 4 weeks, plus baseline. The patient's renal cell carcinoma had clear cell pathology. Assay: immunoSEQ multiplex PCR; the TCRdb copy retains only in-frame clones and omits some. The sample carries around 130,000 clones, 70% to 90% recorded once. The record originates from a study of radiation and T cells in renal cell carcinoma. Study results and caveats: No pretreatment tumor biopsies were available for baseline clonotypes.

This receptor was identified in a woman in her sixties with renal cell carcinoma. Sequenced here: blood, sampled from a patient whose treatment included radiotherapy and nephrectomy.

The CDR3 spells CASSQESRQGAGGNTIYF. In DNA, the CDR3 is TGCGCCAGCAGCCAAGAAAGTCGACAGGGGGCAGGGGGAAACACCATATATTTT. The genes are TRBV4-1 and TRBJ1-3; 10 nucleotides agree with TRBD1. From germline, CDR1 is MGHRA and CDR2 YSYEKL. This CDR3 has 18 amino acids. J was trimmed by 4 bases and V by 0 bases; bases with no gene match: 9.